This is a list of T cell receptor beta chains from one sample in a study of blood T cell repertoires in COVID-19. Assay used: immunoSEQ multiplex PCR; TCRdb lists only in-frame clones, some missing. Found here are about 210,000 clones, around 86% of them singletons; the top ten hold 8.9%. Sequenced material: PBMCs or T cells enriched from blood (not recorded which). The receptors were sampled from a woman in her fifties or sixties with acute COVID-19. CDR3s include the opening cysteine and the closing phenylalanine or tryptophan. The D gene is left open where the match is weak.

v_call	d_call	j_call	cdr3_aa
TRBV2	.	TRBJ1-5	CASRETDYQPQHF
TRBV6-2/TRBV6-3	TRBD2	TRBJ2-7	CASSSAGVKYEQYF
TRBV9	.	TRBJ2-7	CASSALSGGDRYEQYF
TRBV28	.	TRBJ2-7	CASSFGGRHEQYF
TRBV4-1	.	TRBJ1-6	CASSQDPARLFSYNSPLHF
TRBV5-6	.	TRBJ1-2	CASSLVPPNYGYTF
TRBV6-1	.	TRBJ1-5	CASSEGIGAANQPQHF
TRBV15	.	TRBJ1-3	CATSTRQYSGNTIYF
TRBV11-2	TRBD1	TRBJ2-1	CASSSQGARSGAGYNEQFF
TRBV5-1	.	TRBJ2-1	CASGGGGTSNNEQFF
TRBV5-1	TRBD1	TRBJ1-2	CASSFGTGYGYTF
TRBV18	.	TRBJ2-3	CASSQASLALTDTQYF
TRBV28	TRBD2	TRBJ2-7	CASSFLAGPYEQYF
TRBV10-3	.	TRBJ1-5	CAISEAGNQPQHF
TRBV28	.	TRBJ1-1	CASRSYTMNTEAFF
TRBV2	TRBD1	TRBJ1-5	CASSRTGSGQPQHF
TRBV4-1	TRBD1	TRBJ2-5	CASSRQGARETQYF
TRBV6-5	.	TRBJ1-2	CASSYGDIGGYTF
TRBV5-1	TRBD2	TRBJ2-2	CASSLGGGPNTGELFF
TRBV7-9	.	TRBJ2-5	CASSYNSGETQYF
TRBV5-1	TRBD2	TRBJ2-5	CASSFAAGLKETQYF
TRBV10-3	.	TRBJ2-5	CAISEFRTGIQETQYF
TRBV7-2	TRBD1	TRBJ1-4	CASSAGTGSGKLFF
TRBV2	TRBD2	TRBJ2-7	CASKASGNSYEQYF
TRBV28	TRBD1	TRBJ2-7	CATKTGTGIYEQYF
TRBV25-1	.	TRBJ1-1	CASSEYQEGTEAFF